This entry lists 19 T cell receptor beta chains sequenced from one sample in a study of blood T cell repertoires in COVID-19. Clones were sequenced by immunoSEQ multiplex PCR, and TCRdb holds only the in-frame ones, with some missing. The sample records under 25,000 clones, about 88% being singletons. Sequencing was carried out using peripheral blood. The receptors originated from a man aged 65 to 79 in a cohort sampled during active COVID-19.

The count of this clone is one. A junction end diverges from the germline sequence, so it may reflect a read error. The V and J genes are TRBV24-1 and TRBJ2-2; the match to TRBD1 covers 10 bases. CDR3 length equals 16 residues. CDR1 is KGHDR and CDR2 is SFDVKD in the germline V gene. Written as DNA, the CDR3 is TGTGCCACCAGCGATTGGGACAGGGGAAAAACCGGGGAGCTGTTTTTT. Protein: CATSDWDRGKTGELFF.

This chain links TRBV28 with TRBJ2-5; 16 bases match TRBD2. The trim removed 1 base at V and 5 bases at J, leaving 4 bases unmatched. Germline V gives CDR1 MDHEN, CDR2 SYDVKM. CDR3 size: 17 residues. The CDR3 reads CASSLLGGLAGGETQYF. CDR3 DNA: TGTGCCAGCAGTTTATTGGGGGGACTAGCGGGAGGGGAGACCCAGTACTTC.

The chain has TRBV6-5 and TRBJ2-1; TRBD2 agrees at 11 bases. Looked up from germline, CDR1 is MNHEY and CDR2 is SVGAGI. The V segment lost 4 bases and the J segment 3 bases; nucleotides outside the gene matches: 2. CDR3 length: 15 residues. The CDR3 coding sequence is TGTGCCAGCAGTTCCGGGACTAGCGGCTACAATGAGCAGTTCTTC. This gives the protein CASSSGTSGYNEQFF.

By its share, this clone is hyperexpanded. The rearrangement links TRBV6-5 to TRBJ2-7; unclear D gene. V shed 6 bases and J shed 0 bases, with 12 bases lying between them. This CDR3 has 14 amino acids. The V gene's germline CDR1 is MNHEY and CDR2 SVGAGI. The CDR3 bases are TGTGCCAGCAGGTTAAAGGAGAGCTCCTACGAGCAGTACTTC. It yields the protein CASRLKESSYEQYF.

The chain links TRBV9 to TRBJ2-3; tentative D call: TRBD2 (6 bases). The CDR3 covers 17 residues. The V end was cut by 4 bases, the J end by 0 bases, with 18 bases between. In germline, CDR1 is SGDLS, CDR2 YYNGEE. CDR3 amino acids: CASSQAPGGGSTDTQYF. The CDR3 DNA is TGTGCCAGCAGCCAGGCTCCGGGCGGAGGGAGCACAGATACGCAGTATTTT.

This clone was seen a handful of times. The chain has TRBV13 and TRBJ1-2, with D perhaps matching TRBD1 (6 bases). Trimming took off 5 bases at V and 8 bases at J, with 15 bases between the two ends. Germline values: CDR1 PRHDT, CDR2 FYEKMQ (reference sequence). The CDR3 sequence is 13 residues long. The DNA for the CDR3 is TGTGCCAGCAGCAGGCAGGGGACGGTGGGCTACACCTTC. Translated, it gives CASSRQGTVGYTF.

The CDR3 DNA reads TGCGCCAGCGCACCCCTGCGGGCCGGGGAGCTGTTTTTT. As protein: CASAPLRAGELFF. The chain has TRBV10-2 and TRBJ2-2, with D tentatively TRBD2 (5 bases). The CDR3 loop spans 13 amino acids. The germline gives CDR1 WSHSY, CDR2 SAAADI. V dropped 8 bases and J dropped 6 bases, with 13 bases sitting between them.

V gene TRBV2 combines with J gene TRBJ2-3; tentative D call: TRBD1 (6 bases). CDR3 length: 16 amino acids. Trimming removed 6 bases from V and 1 base from J, with 17 bases in between. Germline assignment: CDR1 SNHLY and CDR2 FYNNEI. The CDR3: CASRTWGLRGTDTQYF. The CDR3 nucleotides are TGTGCCAGCAGGACTTGGGGGCTTAGGGGCACAGATACGCAGTATTTT.

The chain joins TRBV14 to TRBJ2-5; 10 nucleotides match TRBD1. Germline trimming cut 0 bases from V and 5 bases from J; bases unmatched to any gene: 9. This CDR3 contains 17 residues. Germline V gives CDR1 SGHDN, CDR2 FVKESK. The CDR3 coding sequence is TGTGCCAGCAGCCAAGAAGCAGGGACAGGGGTAGGGGAGACCCAGTACTTC. Encoded protein: CASSQEAGTGVGETQYF.

The rearrangement joins TRBV19 to TRBJ1-5; TRBD1 matches at 7 bases. V lost 6 bases to trimming and J lost 7 bases; unmatched junction nucleotides: 6. Germline lookup yields CDR1 LNHDA and CDR2 SQIVND (reference sequence). There are 13 residues in the CDR3. Here the CDR3 reads CASRGQVGQPQHF. As DNA, the CDR3 is TGTGCCAGTAGAGGACAGGTAGGCCAGCCCCAGCATTTT.

The chain couples TRBV28 to TRBJ2-1, with 7 bases lining up with TRBD1. Per the germline V gene, CDR1 is MDHEN and CDR2 is SYDVKM. Germline trimming cut 1 base from V and 7 bases from J; bases unmatched to any gene: 13. This CDR3 spans 17 amino acids. Written as DNA, the CDR3 is TGTGCCAGCAGTTTATTCCCCTATCGGACAGGTGCGAATGAGCAGTTCTTC. Translation: CASSLFPYRTGANEQFF.

V usage is TRBV29-1 and J usage is TRBJ2-3; D is uncertain. The CDR3 covers 11 residues. Germline V lookup: CDR1 SQVTM, CDR2 ANQGSEA. The ends were cut back, 8 bases at V and 6 bases at J, with 12 bases in the middle. The CDR3 coding sequence is TGCAGCACGCAGGTAATCGATACGCAGTATTTT. Translation gives CSTQVIDTQYF.

The rearrangement joins TRBV5-4 to TRBJ2-5; 8 bases match TRBD2. Germline loops: CDR1 SGHNT, CDR2 YYREEE (reference sequence). The CDR3 loop spans 15 amino acids. V lost 0 bases, J lost 5 bases, and 6 bases stayed unmatched. The CDR3 sequence: CASSLAGRAGETQYF. The CDR3 DNA is TGTGCCAGCAGCTTGGCCGGGAGGGCCGGGGAGACCCAGTACTTC.

The chain couples TRBV18 to TRBJ1-3, with 7 bases lining up with TRBD1. The CDR3 covers 16 residues. Germline V gives CDR1 KGHSH, CDR2 LQKENI. The V segment lost 2 bases and the J segment 3 bases; nucleotides outside the gene matches: 7. Here the CDR3 reads CASSPGRQGGGNTIYF. CDR3 nucleotides: TGTGCCAGCTCACCAGGGCGACAGGGAGGTGGAAACACCATATATTTT.

The rearrangement uses TRBV12-3 or TRBV12-4 and TRBJ2-7; the D is unclear. The CDR3 covers 13 residues. Trimming took 1 base from V and 3 from J, leaving 7 bases between them. The CDR3 DNA reads TGTGCCAGCAGTTTAGAAGGCGGCTACGAGCAGTACTTC. It is translated as CASSLEGGYEQYF.

This clone was recorded only once. The chain is built from TRBV28 and TRBJ2-7, with D possibly TRBD2 on 5 matching bases. The CDR3 extends over 13 amino acids. Trimming took 5 bases from V and 0 from J, leaving 8 bases between them. The germline V gene encodes CDR1 MDHEN and CDR2 SYDVKM. The CDR3 reads CASSRGTSYEQYF. In DNA form, the CDR3 reads TGTGCCAGCAGTCGGGGTACCTCCTACGAGCAGTACTTC.

This chain connects TRBV28 to TRBJ2-7; 8 bases fit TRBD2. The trim removed 8 bases at V and 7 bases at J, leaving 22 bases unmatched. The CDR3 runs 17 residues. Germline V gene data show CDR1 as MDHEN and CDR2 as SYDVKM. The DNA for the CDR3 is TGTGCCAGCCCTCCTTCGGGGAGCGGGAGTCTCGTTTTGGAGCAGTACTTC. Amino acids: CASPPSGSGSLVLEQYF.

This chain joins TRBV15 and TRBJ2-5; the match to TRBD2 covers 8 bases. Germline values: CDR1 LNHNV, CDR2 YYDKDF (reference sequence). V lost 3 bases and J lost 5; bases outside the gene matches: 5. The CDR3 loop spans 14 amino acids. CDR3 DNA: TGTGCCACCAGCAGCAGGCCGGGGGGGGAGACCCAGTACTTC. This codes for CATSSRPGGETQYF. Supplemented by reference TRBV15 and TRBJ2-5, the full variable domain reads DAMVIQNPRYQVTQFGKPVTLSCSQTLNHNVMYWYQQKSSQAPKLLFHYYDKDFNNEADTPDNFQSRRPNTSFCFLDIRSPGLGDTAMYLCATSSRPGGETQYFGPGTRLLVL.

The chain has TRBV7-2 and TRBJ1-1; 10 bases map to TRBD1. The CDR3 length is 15 residues. V lost 5 bases, J lost 5 bases, and 8 bases stayed unmatched. Germline V gene sequence: CDR1 SGHTA, CDR2 FQGNSA. CDR3 in amino acids: CASSARQGARTEAFF. CDR3 bases: TGTGCCAGCAGCGCAAGACAGGGGGCGAGAACTGAAGCTTTCTTT.